This TCR beta chain was captured in a study of CD8 T cells in ankylosing spondylitis. Preparation of TCR beta libraries was done by quantitative 5'-RACE with molecular barcodes. TCRdb re-called the 5' RACE reads with MiXCR, one entry per CDR3 protein. This table holds tens of thousands of distinct CDR3 sequences, about 11% found once. In germline, CDR1 is SGHTS, CDR2 YDEGEE. With 0 bases removed from V and 1 base from J, the gap between germline ends came to 7 bases. The CDR3 covers 14 residues. This clonotype appeared many times. The chain joins TRBV5-8 to TRBJ1-1; unclear D gene. This receptor was obtained from a male donor with ankylosing spondylitis or in good health (not recorded which). The source material was blood, either unsorted or a sorted T cell fraction (not recorded which). For the CDR3, the DNA is TGTGCCAGCAGCTTGGGGGTGGGGAACACTGAAGCTTTCTTT. This translates into CASSLGVGNTEAFF.